Listed below are T cell receptor beta chains from one sample, sequenced in a study of T cell responses to AZD1222 COVID-19 vaccine. This table comes from immunoSEQ multiplex PCR, and its TCRdb copy is limited to in-frame clones, with some not included. Here the sample spans tens of thousands of clones, over 75% being singletons. The input for sequencing was peripheral blood, taken on day 0 of AZD1222 vaccination. These receptors came from an adult in good health. Both conserved end residues are part of each CDR3. The D gene is left open where the match is weak. Not every row has a clone size; where given, it reads once, few, many or a size class.

V gene	clone size	D gene	J gene	CDR3 protein	CDR3 DNA
TRBV30	-	TRBD2	TRBJ2-5	CAWSKMGLNETQYF	TGTGCCTGGAGTAAAATGGGACTAAACGAGACCCAGTACTTC
TRBV11-3	-	-	TRBJ2-1	CASSLGPNEQFF	TGTGCCAGCAGCTTAGGACCCAATGAGCAGTTCTTC
TRBV12-2	-	-	TRBJ2-2	CASRFSPKRLAGTGELFF	TGTGCAAGTCGCTTTTCCCCGAAGAGACTAGCGGGCACCGGGGAGCTGTTTTTT
TRBV19	-	-	TRBJ2-7	CASSIGVGSYEQYF	TGTGCCAGTAGTATAGGGGTTGGATCCTACGAGCAGTACTTC
TRBV7-3	once	TRBD1	TRBJ1-4	CASSLTGQRGEKLFF	TGTGCCAGCAGCTTAACGGGACAGAGGGGTGAAAAACTGTTTTTT
TRBV28	-	TRBD2	TRBJ2-7	CASRGGLAYEQYF	TGTGCCAGCAGGGGGGGACTAGCGTACGAGCAGTACTTC
TRBV7-2	-	-	TRBJ1-4	CASSQTGVNEKLFF	TGTGCCAGCAGCCAAACAGGAGTTAATGAAAAACTGTTTTTT
TRBV5-6	few	TRBD1	TRBJ1-1	CASRRQGTMNTEAFF	TGTGCCAGCCGCCGACAGGGGACGATGAACACTGAAGCTTTCTTT
TRBV7-9	-	-	TRBJ1-6	CASSSAGVSPLHF	TGTGCCAGCAGCTCCGCAGGGGTTTCACCCCTCCACTTT
TRBV28	once	-	TRBJ1-2	CASSLYEVRRKIF	TGTGCCAGCAGTTTATACGAGGTTAGGAGGAAGATCTTC
TRBV6-2/TRBV6-3	-	-	TRBJ2-1	CASSYSRVLDNEQFF	TGTGCCAGCAGTTACTCGCGGGTTTTAGACAATGAGCAGTTCTTC
TRBV11-1	-	-	TRBJ2-2	CASSLIGGVTGELFF	TGTGCCAGCAGCTTAATCGGGGGAGTCACCGGGGAGCTGTTTTTT
TRBV7-8	-	TRBD1	TRBJ1-4	CASSPGTGVEKLFF	TGTGCCAGCAGCCCCGGGACAGGGGTCGAAAAACTGTTTTTT
TRBV3-1/TRBV3-2	-	-	TRBJ2-3	CASSQEERSRDTQYF	TGTGCCAGCAGCCAAGAAGAGCGGTCGAGGGATACGCAGTATTTT
TRBV25-1	-	-	TRBJ1-1	CASSIGGMNTEAFF	TGTGCCAGCAGTATTGGGGGAATGAACACTGAAGCTTTCTTT
TRBV6-5	-	-	TRBJ1-1	CASRRRNMNTEAFF	TGTGCCAGCAGACGACGGAACATGAACACTGAAGCTTTCTTT
TRBV7-6	-	TRBD2	TRBJ2-1	CASSSSSVSGRVNNEQFF	TGTGCCAGCAGCTCATCCTCCGTTAGCGGGAGGGTTAACAATGAGCAGTTCTTC
TRBV7-8	-	-	TRBJ1-5	CASSLEARPQHF	TGTGCCAGCAGCTTAGAAGCCAGACCCCAGCATTTT
TRBV7-9	-	TRBD1	TRBJ1-2	CASSTPGQGTYGYTF	TGTGCCAGCAGTACCCCGGGACAGGGAACCTATGGCTACACCTTC
TRBV5-1	-	TRBD1	TRBJ1-2	CASSLEGQGNYGYTF	TGCGCCAGCAGCTTAGAAGGACAGGGGAACTATGGCTACACCTTC
TRBV5-5	-	-	TRBJ1-5	CASSLVQDQPQHF	TGTGCCAGCAGCTTGGTGCAGGATCAGCCCCAGCATTTT
TRBV6-1	-	TRBD2	TRBJ2-7	CASRLTSGSNEQYF	TGTGCCAGCAGGCTGACTAGCGGGAGCAACGAGCAGTACTTC
TRBV6-5	-	-	TRBJ2-7	CASSTTGGGRYEQYF	TGTGCCAGCAGTACTACTGGGGGGGGGCGTTACGAGCAGTACTTC
TRBV6-2/TRBV6-3	-	TRBD1	TRBJ2-7	CASSPGQGFYEQYF	TGTGCCAGCAGCCCGGGACAGGGCTTCTACGAGCAGTACTTC
TRBV10-3	-	TRBD2	TRBJ2-1	CAISESTLAGVSNEQFF	TGTGCCATCAGTGAGTCGACGCTAGCGGGAGTTTCCAATGAGCAGTTCTTC
TRBV2	-	-	TRBJ1-3	CASSLSTIYF	TGTGCCAGCAGTTTAAGCACCATATATTTT
TRBV14	-	TRBD2	TRBJ2-2	CASNRGLAGTGELFF	TGTGCCAGCAATCGCGGACTAGCGGGAACCGGGGAGCTGTTTTTT
TRBV4-3	-	-	TRBJ2-6	CASSQDTAGANVLTF	TGCGCCAGCAGCCAAGATACAGCTGGGGCCAACGTCCTGACTTTC
TRBV5-5	-	-	TRBJ1-1	CASSLAGMNTEAFF	TGTGCCAGCAGCTTGGCCGGAATGAACACTGAAGCTTTCTTT
TRBV19	-	TRBD2	TRBJ2-2	CASTTRGGDTGELFF	TGTGCCAGTACTACGAGGGGAGGGGACACCGGGGAGCTGTTTTTT
TRBV9	-	TRBD1	TRBJ1-3	CASSVTDRGAGNTIYF	TGTGCCAGCAGCGTTACGGACAGGGGAGCAGGAAACACCATATATTTT
TRBV5-1	-	-	TRBJ2-3	CASSPMRSTDTQYF	TGCGCCAGCAGCCCAATGAGGAGCACAGATACGCAGTATTTT
TRBV19	-	TRBD1	TRBJ2-7	CASSIGDRGMNEQYF	TGTGCCAGTAGTATAGGGGACAGGGGTATGAACGAGCAGTACTTC
TRBV10-1	-	-	TRBJ2-5	CASSEWETQYF	TGCGCCAGCAGTGAATGGGAGACCCAGTACTTC
TRBV4-2	-	-	TRBJ1-1	CASSQDPMNTEAFF	TGTGCCAGCAGCCAAGACCCTATGAACACTGAAGCTTTCTTT
TRBV19	-	-	TRBJ1-4	CASSPEYEKLFF	TGTGCCAGTAGCCCAGAGTATGAAAAACTGTTTTTT
TRBV9	-	-	TRBJ1-3	CASSAVGLSSGNTIYF	TGTGCCAGCAGCGCGGTGGGCCTCAGCTCTGGAAACACCATATATTTT
TRBV10-3	-	TRBD1	TRBJ2-2	CAISADRVDTGELFF	TGTGCCATCAGCGCGGACAGGGTGGACACCGGGGAGCTGTTTTTT
TRBV9	-	-	TRBJ2-3	CASSVVGADTQYF	TGTGCCAGCAGCGTAGTGGGAGCAGATACGCAGTATTTT
TRBV9	-	TRBD1	TRBJ1-3	CASSSQGGTGNTIYF	TGTGCCAGCAGCTCTCAGGGGGGAACTGGAAACACCATATATTTT
TRBV7-2	once	TRBD2	TRBJ2-3	CASSLDPSGLGDTQYF	TGTGCCAGCAGCTTAGACCCTAGCGGCCTGGGAGATACGCAGTATTTT
TRBV6-5	-	-	TRBJ2-7	CASRGRGAYEQYF	TGTGCCAGCAGAGGACGGGGAGCCTACGAGCAGTACTTC
TRBV19	-	-	TRBJ1-2	CASSRTGAGGYTF	TGTGCCAGTAGTAGGACCGGGGCTGGAGGCTACACCTTC
TRBV6-5	few	TRBD1	TRBJ1-5	CASRYDRDQPQHF	TGTGCCAGCAGGTACGACAGGGATCAGCCCCAGCATTTT
TRBV5-1	-	-	TRBJ1-4	CASSLALTRNEKLFF	TGCGCCAGCAGCTTGGCTCTGACACGAAATGAAAAACTGTTTTTT
TRBV18	-	-	TRBJ1-6	CASSPGQGPSPLHF	TGTGCCAGCTCACCGGGACAAGGCCCTTCACCCCTCCACTTT
TRBV19	-	-	TRBJ1-5	CASSKVLYSNQPQHF	TGTGCCAGTAGTAAGGTACTATATAGCAATCAGCCCCAGCATTTT
TRBV7-2	-	-	TRBJ2-2	CASTNGGHTGELFF	TGTGCCAGCACCAACGGGGGCCATACCGGGGAGCTGTTTTTT
TRBV6-5	-	-	TRBJ1-2	CASSFGPNYGYTF	TGTGCCAGCAGTTTCGGTCCCAACTATGGCTACACCTTC
TRBV10-3	-	-	TRBJ2-2	CAISESNGQGHGELFF	TGTGCCATCAGTGAGTCGAATGGGCAGGGCCACGGGGAGCTGTTTTTT
TRBV28	-	-	TRBJ2-3	CASTMGQDTQYF	TGTGCCAGCACCATGGGTCAAGATACGCAGTATTTT